A single sample gave rise to the 21 T cell receptor beta chains below, sequenced in a study of T cells in Graves' hyperthyroidism and ophthalmopathy. Amplified TCR beta CDR3 regions derived from RNA transcripts. When the TCR CDR3 underwent first-round RT-PCR, the HTBI primer set was used. In TCRdb, the multiplex PCR reads were re-called with MiXCR into one record per CDR3 protein. Of under 350,000 distinct CDR3 sequences in the sample, 12% to 15% are singletons; the top ten hold about 37%. What was sequenced was blood. These receptors were taken from a woman aged 40 to 50 with Graves' ophthalmopathy.

In its sample, this clonotype was seen many times. This rearrangement joins TRBV7-9 to TRBJ2-7, with TRBD2 identical over 9 bases. Germline assignment: CDR1 SEHNR and CDR2 FQNEAQ (reference sequence). Trimming removed 0 bases from V and 5 bases from J; junction bases left unmatched: 11. This CDR3 is built from 17 residues. The DNA of the CDR3 is TGTGCCAGCAGCTTAGCGCGTGGCGGGAGGGGGTTCGACGAGCAGTACTTC. Translation gives CASSLARGGRGFDEQYF.

The V and J genes are TRBV29-1 and TRBJ2-7; a possible D gene is TRBD1 (6 bases). CDR1 and CDR2 (germline): SQVTM, ANQGSEA. The CDR3 runs to 13 residues. Trimming took off 5 bases at V and 7 bases at J, with 18 bases between the two ends. CDR3 nucleotides: TGCAGCGTTACGGAGCAGGGGACGGGAGAGCAGTACTTC. Translated, it gives CSVTEQGTGEQYF.

Points on this clonotype: This may be a read error: a much more frequent sequence differs by one nucleotide. DNA for the CDR3: TGTCCCAGCAGAGTGGGGGGAGGGGCAGGGGCCCAGCATTTT. Its protein is CPSRVGGGAGAQHF. The chain links TRBV12-3 or TRBV12-4 to TRBJ1-5; weak D call: TRBD1 (6 bases). CDR3 length equals 14 residues.

The V call is TRBV7-9, the J call TRBJ1-2; D call uncertain. Trimming took off 7 bases at V and 4 bases at J, with 10 bases between the two ends. The V gene's germline CDR1 is SEHNR and CDR2 FQNEAQ (reference sequence). The length of the CDR3 is 12 residues. This chain's CDR3 is CASTPSGYGYTF. In nucleotides, the CDR3 is TGTGCCAGCACCCCCTCGGGCTATGGCTACACCTTC. The full variable domain, rest sourced from reference TRBV7-9 and TRBJ1-2, is DTGVSQNPRHKITKRGQNVTFRCDPISEHNRLYWYRQTLGQGPEFLTYFQNEAQLEKSRLLSDRFSAERPKGSFSTLEIQRTEQGDSAMYLCASTPSGYGYTFGSGTRLTVV.

The rearrangement joins TRBV10-3 to TRBJ1-1; possibly TRBD1 for D (5 bases). The CDR3 contains 13 residues. CDR1 and CDR2 from the germline V gene are ENHRY and SYGVKD. Trimming removed 9 bases at V and 0 bases at J, with 11 bases between. Written as DNA, the CDR3 is TGTGCCATGGGGGACGGGCTGAACACTGAAGCTTTCTTT. It translates to CAMGDGLNTEAFF.

The sample holds many counts of this clonotype. This chain uses TRBV28 with TRBJ1-2; TRBD1 matches at 7 bases. Germline V CDR1 and CDR2: MDHEN, SYDVKM. The junction had 9 bases not matched to a gene; V was cut back by 4 bases and J by 4 bases. The CDR3 is 15 amino acids. This chain's CDR3 is CASSSLTGRGYGYTF. As DNA, the CDR3 is TGTGCCAGCAGTTCGCTGACAGGGAGGGGCTATGGCTACACCTTC.

This clonotype was observed at least ten times. The rearrangement links TRBV20-1 to TRBJ2-5, with TRBD2 as a possible D gene (5 bases). The CDR3 sequence is 16 residues long. Trimming shortened V by 8 bases and J by 0 bases, and 22 bases separated the two germline ends. From germline, CDR1 is DFQATT and CDR2 SNEGSKA (reference sequence). CDR3 nucleotides: TGCAGTACTCTCCCTACATTGCGGAGGTACCAAGAGACCCAGTACTTC. Protein product: CSTLPTLRRYQETQYF.

The J gene is TRBJ2-5, the V gene TRBV5-8; TRBD2 matches 8 bases. This CDR3 has 15 residues. Trimming removed 4 bases from V and 5 bases from J; junction bases left unmatched: 10. Germline assignment: CDR1 SGHTS and CDR2 YDEGEE. CDR3 nucleotide sequence: TGTGCCAGCAGCGCCCGCGGGAGGTCCGTCGAGACCCAGTACTTC. Translated: CASSARGRSVETQYF.

This clonotype was recorded many times. The chain is built from TRBV6-5 and TRBJ1-2; D is unresolved. V lost 0 bases and J lost 1, with 6 bases in between. The CDR3 contains 14 residues. From germline, CDR1 is MNHEY and CDR2 SVGAGI. The CDR3 nucleotides are TGTGCCAGCAGTTACTCGTGGGGTAACTATGGCTACACCTTC. This codes for CASSYSWGNYGYTF.

This clonotype was found a few times. The V and J genes are TRBV5-6 and TRBJ2-1, with 8 bases matching TRBD2. CDR3 length: 15 amino acids. The V gene end was trimmed by 4 bases and the J gene end by 0 bases; junction bases not matched to a gene: 3. Germline CDR1 and CDR2: SGHDT and YYEEEE. The CDR3 sequence is CASSPGGGSYNEQFF. In DNA form, the CDR3 reads TGTGCCAGCAGCCCGGGGGGGGGCTCCTACAATGAGCAGTTCTTC.

With respect to this clonotype: One base away lies a much larger clone, so this may be a sequencing read error. The chain couples TRBV6-1 to TRBJ1-2; no clear D. The CDR3 spans 14 residues. In germline, CDR1 is MNHNS, CDR2 SASEGT. CDR3 DNA sequence: TGTGTCAGCAGCCTCGGGCGGACCCCCTATGGCTACACCTTC. Its protein product is CVSSLGRTPYGYTF.

The chain employs TRBV6-4 and TRBJ2-3; 7 bases align to TRBD2. This CDR3 is 13 amino acids long. J lost 4 bases, V lost 8 bases, and 6 bases had no gene match. CDR1 and CDR2 from the germline V gene are MRHNA and SNTAGT. For the CDR3, the DNA is TGTGCCAGCCGACTAGCAGAATCAGATACGCAGTATTTT. As protein: CASRLAESDTQYF.

This clonotype was recorded only once. Possible read error: a much larger clone is one base away. The rearrangement links TRBV28 to TRBJ1-4; D ambiguous. The CDR3 is 14 amino acids. The germline gives CDR1 MDHEN, CDR2 SYDVKM. V shed 0 bases and J shed 8 bases, with 10 bases lying between them. The CDR3 sequence is CASSLWRIDEKLFF. The CDR3, as DNA: TGTGCCAGCAGTTTATGGCGTATCGACGAAAAACTGTTTTTT. Using reference TRBV28 and TRBJ1-4 for the parts outside the CDR3, the full variable domain is DVKVTQSSRYLVKRTGEKVFLECVQDMDHENMFWYRQDPGLGLRLIYFSYDVKMKEKGDIPEGYSVSREKKERFSLILESASTNQTSMYLCASSLWRIDEKLFFGSGTQLSVL.

This clonotype was recorded many times. The V gene is TRBV6-1, the J gene TRBJ1-1; possible D gene TRBD1, 5 bases. CDR3 length equals 15 residues. V dropped 6 bases and J dropped 0 bases, with 14 bases sitting between them. Germline CDR1 is MNHNS and CDR2 is SASEGT. CDR3 sequence reads: CASRRDHRMNTEAFF. The CDR3 bases are TGTGCCAGCAGAAGGGATCACAGGATGAACACTGAAGCTTTCTTT.

The chain carries TRBV4-2 and TRBJ2-7; D is undetermined. The CDR3 sequence is 19 residues long. CDR1 and CDR2 (germline): LGHNA, YNFKEQ. Trimming took off 2 bases at V and 3 bases at J, with 26 bases between the two ends. The CDR3 loop reads CASSQPIFQSAVGGYEQYF. CDR3 nucleotides: TGTGCCAGCAGCCAACCCATATTCCAATCGGCTGTCGGCGGCTACGAGCAGTACTTC.

This clonotype was recorded at least ten times. The chain combines TRBV27 with TRBJ2-2, with TRBD1 matching over 9 bases. J lost 4 bases, V lost 4 bases, and 7 bases had no gene match. This CDR3 is built from 16 residues. Germline-derived CDR1 and CDR2 are MNHEY and SMNVEV (reference sequence). The CDR3 coding sequence is TGTGCCAGCAGTTCCGGGGGACAGGGAGGCACCGGGGAGCTGTTTTTT. It yields the protein CASSSGGQGGTGELFF.

This clonotype was counted ten times or more. This sequence joins TRBV6-1 and TRBJ1-2; TRBD1 might be the D (5 bases). Germline assignment: CDR1 MNHNS and CDR2 SASEGT. Trimming stripped 3 bases from V and 3 bases from J, with 11 bases between. The CDR3 sequence is 14 residues long. DNA for the CDR3: TGTGCCAGCAGTGAGGGACCCCCGCACTATGGCTACACCTTC. It codes for CASSEGPPHYGYTF.

This clonotype was seen repeatedly, ten times or more. The genes are TRBV29-1 and TRBJ1-4, with TRBD1 identical over 7 bases. With 7 bases clipped from V and 10 bases from J, the junction kept 6 bases outside the gene matches. The CDR3 consists of 11 residues. Germline assignment: CDR1 SQVTM and CDR2 ANQGSEA. This CDR3 is CSGQGTGKLFF. Here the CDR3 DNA reads TGCAGCGGACAGGGTACGGGAAAACTGTTTTTT.

In this sample, this clonotype turned up many times. The rearrangement joins TRBV12-3 or TRBV12-4 to TRBJ1-6; D gene uncertain. The ends were cut back, 7 bases at V and 7 bases at J, with 14 bases in the middle. The CDR3 totals 14 residues. The CDR3 is CASKHLRRNSPLHF. CDR3 coding DNA: TGTGCCAGCAAACATTTACGGCGGAATTCACCCCTCCACTTT.

This clonotype turned up a few times. The V call is TRBV7-9, the J call TRBJ2-3; a weak D match, TRBD2 (5 bases). From germline, CDR1 is SEHNR and CDR2 FQNEAQ (reference sequence). Trimming cost V 0 bases and J 3 bases, with 7 bases left between them. CDR3 length: 14 residues. CDR3 amino acids: CASSLARDTDTQYF. DNA of the CDR3: TGTGCCAGCAGCTTAGCACGGGATACAGATACGCAGTATTTT. The full variable domain, completed using reference TRBV7-9 and TRBJ2-3, is DTGVSQNPRHKITKRGQNVTFRCDPISEHNRLYWYRQTLGQGPEFLTYFQNEAQLEKSRLLSDRFSAERPKGSFSTLEIQRTEQGDSAMYLCASSLARDTDTQYFGPGTRLTVL.

In the case of this clonotype: This may come from a read error, since a much larger clone is one base off. The genes are TRBV28 and TRBJ1-4; the D gene is possibly TRBD1 (5 bases). There are 14 residues in the CDR3. Germline values: CDR1 MDHEN, CDR2 SYDVKM. The V and J ends lost 4 bases and 5 bases respectively, with 11 bases between them. CDR3 in amino acids: CASSSAGRNEKLFF. CDR3 sequence (DNA): TGTGCCAGCAGTTCAGCAGGGAGGAATGAAAAACTGTTTTTT.